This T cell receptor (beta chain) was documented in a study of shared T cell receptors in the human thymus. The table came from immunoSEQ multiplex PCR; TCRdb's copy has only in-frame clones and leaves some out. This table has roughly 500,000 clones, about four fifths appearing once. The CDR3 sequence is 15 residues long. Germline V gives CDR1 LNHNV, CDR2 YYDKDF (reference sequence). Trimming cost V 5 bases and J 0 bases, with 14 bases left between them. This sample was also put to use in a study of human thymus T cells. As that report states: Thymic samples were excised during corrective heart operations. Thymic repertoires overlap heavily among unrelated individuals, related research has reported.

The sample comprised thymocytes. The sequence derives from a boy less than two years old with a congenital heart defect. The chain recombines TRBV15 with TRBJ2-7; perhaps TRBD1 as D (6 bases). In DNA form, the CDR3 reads TGTGCCACCAGCTCCCGAGGGACACCCTCCTACGAGCAGTACTTC. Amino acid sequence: CATSSRGTPSYEQYF.